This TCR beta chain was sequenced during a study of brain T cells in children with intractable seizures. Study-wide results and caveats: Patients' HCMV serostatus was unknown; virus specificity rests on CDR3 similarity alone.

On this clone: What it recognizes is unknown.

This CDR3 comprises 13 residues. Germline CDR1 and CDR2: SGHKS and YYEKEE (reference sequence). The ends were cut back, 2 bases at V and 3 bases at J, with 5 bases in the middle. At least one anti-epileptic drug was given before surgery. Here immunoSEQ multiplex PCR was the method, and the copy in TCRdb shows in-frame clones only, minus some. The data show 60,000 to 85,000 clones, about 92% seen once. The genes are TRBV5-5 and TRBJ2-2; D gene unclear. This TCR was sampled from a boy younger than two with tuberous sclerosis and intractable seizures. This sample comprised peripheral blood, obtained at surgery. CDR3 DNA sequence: TGTGCCAGCAGCTTAGTTCACACCGGGGAGCTGTTTTTT. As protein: CASSLVHTGELFF.